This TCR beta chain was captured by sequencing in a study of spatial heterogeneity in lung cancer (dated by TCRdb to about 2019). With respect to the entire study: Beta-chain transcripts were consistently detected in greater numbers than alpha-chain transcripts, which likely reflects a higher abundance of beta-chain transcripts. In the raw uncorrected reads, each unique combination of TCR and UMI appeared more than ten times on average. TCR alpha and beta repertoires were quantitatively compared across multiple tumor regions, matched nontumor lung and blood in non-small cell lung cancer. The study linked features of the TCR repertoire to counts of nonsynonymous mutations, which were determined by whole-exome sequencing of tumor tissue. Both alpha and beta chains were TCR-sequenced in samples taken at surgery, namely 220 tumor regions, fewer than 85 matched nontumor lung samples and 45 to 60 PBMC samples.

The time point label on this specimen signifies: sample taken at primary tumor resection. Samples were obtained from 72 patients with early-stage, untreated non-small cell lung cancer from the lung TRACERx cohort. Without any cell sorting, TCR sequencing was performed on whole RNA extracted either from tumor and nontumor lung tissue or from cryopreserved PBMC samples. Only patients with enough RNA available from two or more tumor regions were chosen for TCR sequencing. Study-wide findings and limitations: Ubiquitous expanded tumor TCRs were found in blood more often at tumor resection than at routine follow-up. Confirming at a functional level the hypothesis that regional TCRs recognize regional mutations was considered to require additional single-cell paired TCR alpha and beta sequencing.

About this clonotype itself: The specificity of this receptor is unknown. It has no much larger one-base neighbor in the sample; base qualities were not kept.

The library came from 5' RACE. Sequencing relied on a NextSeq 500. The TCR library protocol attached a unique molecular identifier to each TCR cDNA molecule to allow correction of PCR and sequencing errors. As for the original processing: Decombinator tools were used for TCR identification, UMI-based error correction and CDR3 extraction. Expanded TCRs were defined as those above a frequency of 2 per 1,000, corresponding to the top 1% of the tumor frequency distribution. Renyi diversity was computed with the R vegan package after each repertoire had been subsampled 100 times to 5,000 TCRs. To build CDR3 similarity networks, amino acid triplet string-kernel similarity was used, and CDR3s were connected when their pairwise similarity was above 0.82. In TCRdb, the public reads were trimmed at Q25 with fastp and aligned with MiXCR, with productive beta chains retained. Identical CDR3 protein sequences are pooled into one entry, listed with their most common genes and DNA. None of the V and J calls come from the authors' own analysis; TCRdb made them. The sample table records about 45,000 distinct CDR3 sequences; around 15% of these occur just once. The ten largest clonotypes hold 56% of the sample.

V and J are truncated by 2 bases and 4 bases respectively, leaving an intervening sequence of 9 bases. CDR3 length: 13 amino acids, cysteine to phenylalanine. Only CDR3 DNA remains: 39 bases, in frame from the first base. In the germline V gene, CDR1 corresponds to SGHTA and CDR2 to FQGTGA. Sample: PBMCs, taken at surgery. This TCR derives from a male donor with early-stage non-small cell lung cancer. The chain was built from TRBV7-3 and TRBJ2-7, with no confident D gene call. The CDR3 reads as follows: CASSLGVEYEQYF. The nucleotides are TGTGCCAGCAGCTTAGGGGTGGAGTACGAGCAGTACTTC.